A single sample gave rise to the 16 T cell receptor beta chains below, sequenced in a study of T-cell reconstitution after alpha-beta-depleted transplantation in children. A TCRbeta library incorporating unique molecular identifiers was prepared. TCRdb fed the PCR reads into MiXCR, producing one record per CDR3 protein. In the table there are hundreds of thousands of distinct CDR3 sequences, under 15% of which are singletons. Sequenced material: PBMCs, mostly from graft donor cells, taken 360 days after TCRalphabeta/CD19-depleted stem cell transplant. Source of these receptors: a male patient younger than 18 who had a stem cell transplant for acute myeloid leukemia, so the T cells may come from the graft donor.

Many counts were recorded for this clonotype. The rearrangement joins TRBV4-2 to TRBJ2-7, with 12 bases matching TRBD2. J lost 3 bases, V lost 6 bases, and 12 bases had no gene match. Germline CDR1 LGHNA, CDR2 YNFKEQ. CDR3 length: 17 amino acids. The CDR3 reads CASRQSELAGGGYEQYF. The CDR3, as DNA: TGTGCCAGCAGACAATCTGAACTAGCGGGAGGAGGCTACGAGCAGTACTTC.

This clonotype has at least ten counts. The J gene is TRBJ2-7, the V gene TRBV4-2; 12 bases are shared with TRBD2. The CDR3 consists of 20 residues. With V trimmed by 0 bases and J by 4 bases, 16 bases remained unmatched. Germline values: CDR1 LGHNA, CDR2 YNFKEQ. In DNA form, the CDR3 reads TGTGCCAGCAGCCAAGATCGCAGGGAGCTGACTAGCGGGAGAGGGTACGAGCAGTACTTC. Translation: CASSQDRRELTSGRGYEQYF.

In DNA form, the CDR3 reads TGTGCCAGCAGCCCCGGACTGATCATAGATACGCAGTATTTT. This codes for CASSPGLIIDTQYF. The chain links TRBV7-9 to TRBJ2-3; D is perhaps TRBD2 (5 bases). CDR1 and CDR2 (germline): SEHNR, FQNEAQ (reference sequence). The CDR3 is made up of 14 amino acids. V lost 5 bases and J lost 5, with 14 bases in between. Full variable domain (missing parts from reference TRBV7-9 and TRBJ2-3): DTGVSQNPRHKITKRGQNVTFRCDPISEHNRLYWYRQTLGQGPEFLTYFQNEAQLEKSRLLSDRFSAERPKGSFSTLEIQRTEQGDSAMYLCASSPGLIIDTQYFGPGTRLTVL.

The table lists this clonotype with many counts. This rearrangement joins TRBV28 to TRBJ2-3; 16 positions agree with TRBD2. V lost 4 bases, J lost 2 bases, and 9 bases stayed unmatched. The CDR3 runs to 19 residues. Germline V CDR1 and CDR2: MDHEN, SYDVKM. In DNA form, the CDR3 reads TGTGCCAGCAGTTCCCCGGGACTAGCGGGAGGGAGGGTCACAGATACGCAGTATTTT. As protein: CASSSPGLAGGRVTDTQYF.

The chain combines TRBV6-5 with TRBJ2-7; TRBD2 is a possible D gene (6 bases). The CDR3 extends over 15 amino acids. The germline V gene has CDR1 MNHEY and CDR2 SVGAGI. The V gene lost 2 bases and the J gene lost 7 bases, with 18 bases spanning the gap. The CDR3 reads CASSYRGAGLGEQYF. In DNA form, the CDR3 reads TGTGCCAGCAGTTACCGCGGGGCAGGGTTGGGGGAGCAGTACTTC.

V usage is TRBV6-2 or TRBV6-3 and J usage is TRBJ2-1; weak D call: TRBD2 (6 bases). There are 16 residues in the CDR3. Germline assignment: CDR1 MNHEY and CDR2 SVGEGT. V dropped 5 bases and J dropped 8 bases, with 22 bases sitting between them. The CDR3 sequence: CASSTLFSGPPHEQFF. As DNA, the CDR3 is TGTGCCAGCAGTACCCTTTTTAGCGGCCCTCCCCATGAGCAGTTCTTC.

This clonotype was picked up a small number of times. The chain carries TRBV29-1 and TRBJ1-5; TRBD1 matches 7 bases. There are 13 residues in the CDR3. Germline V gives CDR1 SQVTM, CDR2 ANQGSEA. The junction had 5 bases not matched to a gene; V was cut back by 7 bases and J by 2 bases. CDR3 loop: CSAAGQGNQPQHF. In DNA form, the CDR3 reads TGCAGCGCTGCAGGACAGGGCAATCAGCCCCAGCATTTT. The complete variable domain, with remaining parts taken from reference TRBV29-1 and TRBJ1-5, reads SAVISQKPSRDICQRGTSLTIQCQVDSQVTMMFWYRQQPGQSLTLIATANQGSEATYESGFVIDKFPISRPNLTFSTLTVSNMSPEDSSIYLCSAAGQGNQPQHFGDGTRLSIL.

The V call is TRBV20-1, the J call TRBJ1-5, with unresolved D. This CDR3 spans 14 amino acids. From germline, CDR1 is DFQATT and CDR2 SNEGSKA (reference sequence). Trimming cost V 0 bases and J 1 base, with 7 bases left between them. This chain's CDR3 is CSARDGLSNQPQHF. In DNA form, the CDR3 reads TGCAGTGCTAGAGATGGACTGAGCAATCAGCCCCAGCATTTT.

The table lists this clonotype with a few counts. The chain links TRBV6-5 to TRBJ2-7; a possible D gene is TRBD1 (6 bases). With 2 bases removed from V and 3 bases from J, the gap between germline ends came to 17 bases. CDR1 and CDR2 from the germline V gene are MNHEY and SVGAGI. This CDR3 comprises 16 residues. For the CDR3, the DNA is TGTGCCAGCAGTTACCCTCCGACCAGGGGCGGCTACGAGCAGTACTTC. Amino acid sequence: CASSYPPTRGGYEQYF.

This sequence joins TRBV20-1 and TRBJ2-6; D is undetermined. This CDR3 is built from 16 residues. CDR1 is DFQATT, CDR2 SNEGSKA, per germline (reference sequence). V lost 3 bases and J 1 base, leaving 13 bases between the germline ends. In nucleotides, the CDR3 is TGCAGTGCTAGGGTGGGGATCGCATCTGGGGCCAACGTCCTGACTTTC. Amino acid sequence: CSARVGIASGANVLTF.

This rearrangement joins TRBV7-9 to TRBJ1-1, with TRBD1 matching over 8 bases. V trimming: 4 bases; J trimming: 9 bases; junction bases outside the gene matches: 10. CDR1 and CDR2 (germline): SEHNR, FQNEAQ (reference sequence). There are 14 residues in the CDR3. CDR3 loop: CASSSLRTGKQAFF. The CDR3 nucleotides read TGTGCCAGCAGCTCTTTGCGGACAGGGAAACAAGCTTTCTTT.

The chain couples TRBV18 to TRBJ2-6; D unclear. Germline CDR1 reads KGHSH; CDR2 reads LQKENI. V gave up 3 bases and J gave up 1 base, with 10 bases separating them. CDR3 length: 16 amino acids. The CDR3 DNA follows: TGTGCCAGCTCACCGGTATTACAATCTGGGGCCAACGTCCTGACTTTC. Protein product: CASSPVLQSGANVLTF.

This clonotype was observed a single time. V usage is TRBV11-3 and J usage is TRBJ2-7; weak D call: TRBD2 (5 bases). In germline, CDR1 is SGHNT, CDR2 YENEEA. There are 13 residues in the CDR3. With 4 bases removed from V and 6 bases from J, the gap between germline ends came to 13 bases. The CDR3 loop is CASSSEEVGEQYF. The CDR3 bases are TGTGCCAGCAGCTCCGAGGAGGTTGGCGAGCAGTACTTC.

This clonotype has more than one count but fewer than ten. The rearrangement uses TRBV7-3 and TRBJ2-1; TRBD2 is a possible D gene (6 bases). The ends were cut back, 0 bases at V and 6 bases at J, with 27 bases in the middle. The CDR3 runs to 20 residues. Germline V lookup: CDR1 SGHTA, CDR2 FQGTGA. For the CDR3, the DNA is TGTGCCAGCAGCTTAACATTCCAGATAGGTAGCGGAGCCCCCTTCAATGAGCAGTTCTTC. It is translated as CASSLTFQIGSGAPFNEQFF.

The sample holds a few counts of this clonotype. The rearrangement links TRBV4-2 to TRBJ2-1; perhaps D is TRBD1 or TRBD2 (5 bases each). The CDR3 loop spans 13 amino acids. The V end lost 4 bases, the J end lost 7 bases, and 11 bases lay between the germline ends. Per germline, CDR1 LGHNA and CDR2 YNFKEQ. The DNA for the CDR3 is TGTGCCAGCAGCCCGATCGGGGCTAATGAGCAGTTCTTC. Translated: CASSPIGANEQFF.

A remark on this clonotype: A much larger clone is a single base away; this may be a read error. The chain couples TRBV29-1 to TRBJ2-3; no clear D. This CDR3 has 17 residues. CDR1 and CDR2 from the germline V gene are SQVTM and ANQGSEA. The CDR3, as DNA: TGCGGCGTCCCGCACATAAGTCACGACCGAGTAACAGATACGCAGTATTTT. This sequence encodes CGVPHISHDRVTDTQYF.